This T cell receptor (beta chain) appears in the sequencing data of a study of T cell changes during pregnancy in multiple sclerosis. There are 17 residues in the CDR3. Germline CDR1 and CDR2: MNHNS and SASEGT. The J segment lost 0 bases and the V segment lost 4 bases, leaving 8 bases of the junction unmatched. Produced via immunoSEQ multiplex PCR; TCRdb's table is partial and in-frame only. The sample lists about 41,000 clones; approximately 90% were seen once. This sample comprised CD4+ T cells from peripheral blood mononuclear cells, obtained in the first trimester of pregnancy. This clonotype originated in a female donor with multiple sclerosis, enrolled in a pregnancy study. The gene calls are TRBV6-1 and TRBJ2-1, with 8 positions matching TRBD1. CDR3 protein: CASSGRAGGFSYNEQFF. The CDR3 DNA reads TGTGCCAGCAGTGGACGGGCAGGGGGCTTCTCCTACAATGAGCAGTTCTTC.